The present T cell receptor beta chain was sequenced within a study of T cell responses to AZD1222 COVID-19 vaccine. Study-wide results and limits: A reported finding is that nearly half of spike-specific TCRs target unmutated variant regions.

On this clone: Its target is not known.

Trimming cost V 3 bases and J 3 bases, with 9 bases left between them. This CDR3 has 13 residues. Method: immunoSEQ multiplex PCR; TCRdb's copy keeps in-frame clones and lacks some. The profile covers 120,000 to 150,000 clones, with around 84% appearing a single time and 5% to 5.5% taken by the ten largest. The TCR comes from an adult who received the AZD1222 COVID-19 vaccine. The V gene is TRBV12-3 or TRBV12-4, the J gene TRBJ2-7; D not certain. The sequences come from peripheral blood, collected 28 days after the second AZD1222 dose. The CDR3 DNA reads TGTGCCAGCAGTTTCGACACAGACTACGAGCAGTACTTC. This encodes CASSFDTDYEQYF.